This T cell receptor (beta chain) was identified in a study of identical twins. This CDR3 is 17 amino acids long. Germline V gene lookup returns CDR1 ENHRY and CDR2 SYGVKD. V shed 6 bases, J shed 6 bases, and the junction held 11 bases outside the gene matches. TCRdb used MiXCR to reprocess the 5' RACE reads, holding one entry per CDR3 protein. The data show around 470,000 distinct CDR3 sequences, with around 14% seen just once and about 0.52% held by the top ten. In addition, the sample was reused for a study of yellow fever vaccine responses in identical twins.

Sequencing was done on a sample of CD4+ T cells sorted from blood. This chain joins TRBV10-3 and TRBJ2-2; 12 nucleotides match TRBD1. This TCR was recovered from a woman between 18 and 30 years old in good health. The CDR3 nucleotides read TGTGCCATCAGATTGAGGGACAGGGGGCATGTCGCCGGGGAGCTGTTTTTT. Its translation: CAIRLRDRGHVAGELFF.